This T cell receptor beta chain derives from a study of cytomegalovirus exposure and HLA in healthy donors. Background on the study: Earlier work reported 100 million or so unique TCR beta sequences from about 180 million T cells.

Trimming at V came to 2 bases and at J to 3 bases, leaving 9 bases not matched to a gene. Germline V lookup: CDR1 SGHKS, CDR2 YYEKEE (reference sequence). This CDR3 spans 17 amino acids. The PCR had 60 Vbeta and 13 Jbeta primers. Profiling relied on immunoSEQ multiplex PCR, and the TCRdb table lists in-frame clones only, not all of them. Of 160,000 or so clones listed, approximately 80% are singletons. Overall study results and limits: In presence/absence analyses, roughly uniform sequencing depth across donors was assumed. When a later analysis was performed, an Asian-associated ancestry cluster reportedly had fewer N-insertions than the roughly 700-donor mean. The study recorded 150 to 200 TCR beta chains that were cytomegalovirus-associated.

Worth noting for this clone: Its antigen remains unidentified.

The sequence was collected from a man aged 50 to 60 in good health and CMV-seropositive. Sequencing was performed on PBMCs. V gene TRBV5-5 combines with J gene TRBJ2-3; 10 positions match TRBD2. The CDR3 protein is CASSLQRASGRTDTQYF. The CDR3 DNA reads TGTGCCAGCAGCTTACAAAGGGCTAGCGGGAGAACAGATACGCAGTATTTT.